Described below is a single TCR beta chain sequence and its context. This specimen belongs to a study of blood T cell repertoires in COVID-19. About the research overall: Italy, Spain and the United States were the sources of the convalescent and acute COVID-19 samples.

Clones were read by immunoSEQ multiplex PCR, and TCRdb kept only the in-frame ones, dropping some. The table has roughly 150,000 clones, around 84% seen once; the top ten hold roughly 8%. Germline V gene sequence: CDR1 MDHEN, CDR2 SYDVKM. Deletions cut 2 bases from V and 1 base from J, with 8 bases between. The CDR3 totals 14 residues. Participants were aged about 18 to 100 years from about two dozen US areas. Before being deemed recovered, Cohort 3 donors had two negative PCRs, clearance, or symptom resolution. Sequenced material: PBMCs or T cells enriched from blood (not recorded which). The chain joins TRBV28 to TRBJ1-1; the D is unclear. This clonotype was obtained from a woman between 45 and 60 years old who had recovered from COVID-19. The CDR3 nucleotides read TGTGCCAGCAGTTTAGGACTGAGGAACACTGAAGCTTTCTTT. Translating gives CASSLGLRNTEAFF.